This paragraph reports one T cell receptor beta chain. The target antigen is unknown. The sample belongs to a study of cytomegalovirus exposure and HLA in healthy donors. Findings and caveats of the study: There were some V segments, including TRBV6-2 and TRBV6-3, excluded as indistinguishable. In a later analysis, a genetic analysis reported fewer productive-TCR N-insertions in an Asian-associated ancestry cluster than the cohort average. Previous analysis showed most TCR beta V segments were productive about 87% or about 30% of the time.

V was cut by 1 base and J by 0 bases, with 11 bases left in between. Looked up from germline, CDR1 is MGHDK and CDR2 is SYGVNS. This CDR3 has 16 amino acids. PCR used 60 Vbeta primers and 13 Jbeta primers. The data were produced by immunoSEQ multiplex PCR, yet TCRdb's version contains in-frame clones alone and is incomplete. The sample carries about 130,000 clones, approximately 82% recorded once. This receptor was obtained from a boy aged 2 to 10 in good health and CMV-seronegative. Sequenced input: PBMCs. J is TRBJ2-3 and V is TRBV25-1, with D tentatively TRBD2 (6 bases). CDR3 nucleotide sequence: TGTGCCAGCAGTGAATCTCCGGGAGAGAGCACAGATACGCAGTATTTT. Amino acids: CASSESPGESTDTQYF.